What follows are 30 T cell receptor beta chains derived from one specimen sequenced in a study of shared T cell receptors in the human thymus. The repertoire was sequenced with immunoSEQ multiplex PCR; TCRdb's copy has only in-frame clones and lacks some. This sample yields some 720,000 clones, of which around 87% are seen a single time; approximately 0.01% belongs to the top ten. These sequences were also reported in another study, on human thymus T cells.

The sample consisted of thymocytes. All receptors come from a boy in the first two years of life with a congenital heart defect.

In its sample, this clone was seen once. The V gene is TRBV5-6, the J gene TRBJ2-3; 11 nucleotides line up with TRBD2. Germline assignment: CDR1 SGHDT and CDR2 YYEEEE. Unmatched junction bases numbered 11, after V lost 2 bases and J lost 0 bases. This CDR3 region has 19 residues. CDR3 in amino acids: CASSLSSTSGMLSTDTQYF. DNA of the CDR3: TGTGCCAGCAGCTTATCGTCGACTAGCGGGATGCTGAGCACAGATACGCAGTATTTT. Based on the CDR3 plus reference TRBV5-6 and TRBJ2-3, the full variable domain is DAGVTQSPTHLIKTRGQQVTLRCSPKSGHDTVSWYQQALGQGPQFIFQYYEEEERQRGNFPDRFSGHQFPNYSSELNVNALLLGDSALYLCASSLSSTSGMLSTDTQYFGPGTRLTVL.

The chain carries TRBV6-5 and TRBJ2-7; 8 positions agree with TRBD2. The CDR3 runs to 16 residues. Germline V lookup: CDR1 MNHEY, CDR2 SVGAGI. J lost 6 bases, V lost 0 bases, and 10 bases had no gene match. The CDR3 region has the DNA TGTGCCAGCAGTTACTCTGTACCGGGACTAGGTATCGAGCAGTACTTC. Residues: CASSYSVPGLGIEQYF.

The chain uses TRBV7-2 and TRBJ2-7, with TRBD2 matching over 11 bases. V shed 1 base, J shed 0 bases, and the junction held 11 bases outside the gene matches. CDR1 SGHTA and CDR2 FQGNSA come from the germline V gene. CDR3 size: 19 residues. In DNA form, the CDR3 reads TGTGCCAGCAGCTTAGATTTCACTAGCGGGAGCCAAAGCTCCTACGAGCAGTACTTC. Translating it yields CASSLDFTSGSQSSYEQYF.

V and J are TRBV28 and TRBJ1-5, with TRBD1 as a possible D gene (5 bases). CDR1 and CDR2 from the germline V gene are MDHEN and SYDVKM. There are 13 residues in the CDR3. Trimming stripped 6 bases from V and 5 bases from J, with 11 bases between. In DNA, the CDR3 is TGTGCCAGCAGCCCTGTGGGGCATCAGCCCCAGCATTTT. This encodes CASSPVGHQPQHF.

V usage is TRBV4-3 and J usage is TRBJ2-1; possible D gene TRBD2, 5 bases. The V end was cut by 5 bases, the J end by 4 bases, with 18 bases between. Germline assignment: CDR1 LGHNA and CDR2 YSLEER. The CDR3 runs 16 residues. CDR3 nucleotides: TGCGCCAGCAGCTTCCTGGGTCCTAGCCCGTACAATGAGCAGTTCTTC. Its translation: CASSFLGPSPYNEQFF.

The table lists this clone with a few counts. Written as DNA, the CDR3 is TGCGCCAGCAGCCCGGACATTGGGGGCACAGATACGCAGTATTTT. It yields the protein CASSPDIGGTDTQYF. The V call is TRBV5-1, the J call TRBJ2-3, with D possibly TRBD1 on 5 matching bases. This CDR3 has 15 residues. Germline V gene lookup returns CDR1 SGHRS and CDR2 YFSETQ. The germline V and J ends were trimmed by 4 bases and 1 base, with 13 bases remaining between them. The full variable domain, in which reference TRBV5-1 and TRBJ2-3 provide the parts outside the CDR3, is KAGVTQTPRYLIKTRGQQVTLSCSPISGHRSVSWYQQTPGQGLQFLFEYFSETQRNKGNFPGRFSGRQFSNSRSEMNVSTLELGDSALYLCASSPDIGGTDTQYFGPGTRLTVL.

This chain links TRBV6-5 with TRBJ2-5; TRBD2 might be the D (6 bases). The ends were cut back, 0 bases at V and 0 bases at J, with 11 bases in the middle. The V gene's germline CDR1 is MNHEY and CDR2 SVGAGI. The CDR3 has 16 residues. The CDR3 protein is CASSYSEGTDQETQYF. The CDR3, as DNA: TGTGCCAGCAGTTACTCGGAGGGGACGGACCAAGAGACCCAGTACTTC.

As to this clone: The germline gene is not matched at one end of the junction; a read error may be the cause. The chain links TRBV25-1 to TRBJ2-2, with a possible D match to TRBD2 (5 bases). CDR3 length: 13 amino acids. Germline V gene lookup returns CDR1 MGHDK and CDR2 SYGVNS. The CDR3, as DNA: TGTGCCAGCACTGAAGCCGAGGGCGGGGAGCTGTTTTTT. This encodes CASTEAEGGELFF.

This clone was observed a single time. The V gene is TRBV18, the J gene TRBJ2-7; tentatively, D is TRBD1 (5 bases). Germline V gene lookup returns CDR1 KGHSH and CDR2 LQKENI. CDR3 size: 13 residues. V gave up 5 bases and J gave up 2 bases, with 10 bases separating them. CDR3 bases: TGTGCCAGCTCAAGGCAGGGAACCTACGAGCAGTACTTC. Its translation: CASSRQGTYEQYF.

V usage is TRBV25-1 and J usage is TRBJ2-1; the match to TRBD2 covers 9 bases. CDR1 is MGHDK, CDR2 SYGVNS, per germline. CDR3 length: 18 residues. The trim removed 3 bases at V and 9 bases at J, leaving 18 bases unmatched. The CDR3 region is CASSDLNWGGSGRGEQFF. The CDR3 DNA is TGTGCCAGCAGTGATTTGAACTGGGGTGGTAGCGGGAGAGGTGAGCAGTTCTTC.

This rearrangement joins TRBV29-1 to TRBJ1-2, with D perhaps TRBD1 (5 bases). Deletions cut 4 bases from V and 3 bases from J, with 9 bases between. Germline V gives CDR1 SQVTM, CDR2 ANQGSEA. This CDR3 region has 12 residues. CDR3 protein: CSVVGEDYGYTF. As DNA, the CDR3 is TGCAGCGTTGTGGGGGAGGACTATGGCTACACCTTC.

The chain combines TRBV10-3 with TRBJ1-2, with 8 bases that match TRBD1. The CDR3 consists of 15 residues. V lost 5 bases to trimming and J lost 6 bases; unmatched junction nucleotides: 11. CDR1 is ENHRY, CDR2 SYGVKD, per germline. The CDR3 nucleotides are TGTGCCATCAGTTGGACAGGGAAGGAAGGTGATGGCTACACCTTC. It codes for CAISWTGKEGDGYTF.

The rearrangement links TRBV9 to TRBJ1-4; 8 bases align to TRBD1. The CDR3 is 16 amino acids. V lost 0 bases and J lost 2; bases outside the gene matches: 3. CDR1 and CDR2 from the germline V gene are SGDLS and YYNGEE. The CDR3 reads CASSVEAGGTNEKLFF. As DNA, the CDR3 is TGTGCCAGCAGCGTAGAGGCAGGGGGCACTAATGAAAAACTGTTTTTT.

The sample holds a few counts of this clone. V and J are TRBV28 and TRBJ2-7; D is ambiguous. V lost 6 bases, J lost 11 bases, and 14 bases lay in between. Germline V CDR1 and CDR2: MDHEN, SYDVKM. There are 11 residues in the CDR3. In DNA, the CDR3 is TGTGCCAGCAGGTTTGGCTCAACTAAGTACTTC. Amino acids: CASRFGSTKYF.

The chain links TRBV28 to TRBJ2-3, with D perhaps TRBD2 (6 bases). The CDR3 spans 16 residues. The V end lost 2 bases, the J end lost 0 bases, and 12 bases lay between the germline ends. Germline CDR1 is MDHEN and CDR2 is SYDVKM. CDR3 sequence (DNA): TGTGCCAGCAGTTTAGTTGGGGGGTTGAGCACAGATACGCAGTATTTT. Translated: CASSLVGGLSTDTQYF.

V gene TRBV7-9 combines with J gene TRBJ2-7, with TRBD2 matching over 10 bases. The CDR3 has 18 amino acids. Looked up from germline, CDR1 is SEHNR and CDR2 is FQNEAQ (reference sequence). Trimming took 5 bases from V and 2 from J; bases not matched to a gene: 15. CDR3 in DNA: TGTGCCAGCAGCCCACACCCCTCTAGCGGGAGACTGGCCTACGAGCAGTACTTC. Its translation is CASSPHPSSGRLAYEQYF.

In this sample, this clone turned up once. The chain carries TRBV25-1 and TRBJ2-5; 7 nucleotides agree with TRBD2. Germline assignment: CDR1 MGHDK and CDR2 SYGVNS. The junction had 14 bases not matched to a gene; V was cut back by 6 bases and J by 4 bases. The CDR3 runs to 16 residues. In DNA form, the CDR3 reads TGTGCCAGCAGGGGGGGAGGGACCCCTTCCCGAGAGACCCAGTACTTC. It codes for CASRGGGTPSRETQYF.

The rearrangement uses TRBV7-9 and TRBJ1-2, with D possibly TRBD1 on 6 matching bases. Germline V gene data show CDR1 as SEHNR and CDR2 as FQNEAQ (reference sequence). This CDR3 comprises 14 residues. V was shortened by 3 bases and J by 6 bases, with 14 bases between the two germline ends. The CDR3 reads CASSFGGAPDGYTF. CDR3 DNA: TGTGCCAGCAGCTTTGGGGGGGCACCGGATGGCTACACCTTC.

This clone was seen just once. The J gene is TRBJ2-7, the V gene TRBV4-3; 8 bases fit TRBD1. Germline V lookup: CDR1 LGHNA, CDR2 YSLEER. The CDR3 length is 18 residues. V trimming: 4 bases; J trimming: 5 bases; junction bases outside the gene matches: 19. CDR3 sequence: CASSPKVSGGASLDEQYF. The CDR3 DNA is TGCGCCAGCAGCCCTAAGGTATCAGGGGGCGCAAGTTTGGACGAGCAGTACTTC.

The V call is TRBV28, the J call TRBJ1-1; 8 bases fit TRBD1. There are 15 residues in the CDR3. Unmatched junction bases numbered 6, after V lost 5 bases and J lost 1 base. Germline lookup yields CDR1 MDHEN and CDR2 SYDVKM. CDR3 in amino acids: CASSDKGQENTEAFF. The CDR3 DNA reads TGTGCCAGCAGTGATAAGGGACAGGAGAACACTGAAGCTTTCTTT.

The CDR3 loop reads CASSPPFILAGGEDTQYF. CDR3 DNA: TGCGCCAGCAGCCCCCCCTTCATACTAGCGGGAGGAGAAGATACGCAGTATTTT. The gene calls are TRBV4-3 and TRBJ2-3; 12 bases are shared with TRBD2. CDR1 and CDR2 from the germline V gene are LGHNA and YSLEER. There are 18 residues in the CDR3. J was trimmed by 5 bases and V by 4 bases; bases with no gene match: 13.

This rearrangement joins TRBV5-1 to TRBJ1-2; 7 nucleotides align to TRBD1. CDR3 length equals 14 residues. The germline V gene has CDR1 SGHRS and CDR2 YFSETQ. V lost 0 bases and J lost 7; bases outside the gene matches: 6. CDR3 nucleotide sequence: TGCGCCAGCAGCTTGGAGTCAGGGGGTAGTGGCTACACCTTC. Translated, it gives CASSLESGGSGYTF.

The V call is TRBV10-2, the J call TRBJ2-7; 7 nucleotides match TRBD1. The CDR3 loop spans 14 amino acids. Germline trimming cut 0 bases from V and 2 bases from J; bases unmatched to any gene: 1. Germline V gene data show CDR1 as WSHSY and CDR2 as SAAADI. The DNA for the CDR3 is TGCGCCAGCAGTGAGTCCACAGGGGCCTACGAGCAGTACTTC. This encodes CASSESTGAYEQYF.

The rearrangement links TRBV6-5 to TRBJ1-4; TRBD1 aligns across 8 bases. Germline V gives CDR1 MNHEY, CDR2 SVGAGI. V trimming: 4 bases; J trimming: 4 bases; junction bases outside the gene matches: 8. The CDR3 loop spans 16 amino acids. The CDR3 protein is CASSFDRGSHNEKLFF. The CDR3 DNA is TGTGCCAGCAGTTTTGACAGGGGTAGCCATAATGAAAAACTGTTTTTT.

V is TRBV5-1 and J is TRBJ2-7; D is possibly TRBD1 (5 bases). The V gene's germline CDR1 is SGHRS and CDR2 YFSETQ. Trimming shortened V by 0 bases and J by 2 bases, and 9 bases separated the two germline ends. The CDR3 length is 14 residues. The CDR3 DNA reads as TGCGCCAGCAGCTTGGGAAAGGGGACCTACGAGCAGTACTTC. It translates to CASSLGKGTYEQYF.

This clone was recorded once. Other nucleotide sequences from this sample produce the same CDR3. This chain connects TRBV9 to TRBJ1-5, with D possibly TRBD1 on 5 matching bases. V was clipped by 2 bases and J by 4 bases, with 13 bases between them. This CDR3 spans 15 amino acids. CDR1 is SGDLS and CDR2 is YYNGEE in the germline V gene. The CDR3 here is CASSVGQGGNQPQHF. CDR3 DNA sequence: TGTGCCAGCAGCGTCGGTCAGGGAGGGAATCAGCCCCAGCATTTT.

This sequence joins TRBV9 and TRBJ2-2; TRBD2 matches 10 bases. The germline gives CDR1 SGDLS, CDR2 YYNGEE. The junction had 8 bases not matched to a gene; V was cut back by 3 bases and J by 0 bases. This CDR3 contains 18 residues. CDR3 loop: CASSDGTSVNTNTGELFF. The CDR3, as DNA: TGTGCCAGCAGCGACGGGACTAGCGTTAATACGAACACCGGGGAGCTGTTTTTT.

The chain couples TRBV10-2 to TRBJ1-1, with TRBD1 as a possible D gene (6 bases). Trimming took 6 bases from V and 0 from J, leaving 14 bases between them. Germline V gene lookup returns CDR1 WSHSY and CDR2 SAAADI. There are 15 residues in the CDR3. The CDR3 here is CASRRNRDMNTEAFF. In nucleotides, the CDR3 is TGCGCCAGCAGGAGAAACAGGGACATGAACACTGAAGCTTTCTTT.

The gene calls are TRBV18 and TRBJ2-7, with TRBD1 matching 11 bases. With V trimmed by 3 bases and J by 3 bases, 16 bases remained unmatched. The CDR3 is 19 residues long. The germline V gene has CDR1 KGHSH and CDR2 LQKENI. The CDR3 DNA reads as TGTGCCAGCTCACCTTGGACAGGGGGCAGGGGGGACCAAAGCTACGAGCAGTACTTC. Protein: CASSPWTGGRGDQSYEQYF.

The chain uses TRBV27 and TRBJ2-1; tentative D call: TRBD2 (5 bases). Trimming removed 0 bases at V and 0 bases at J, with 9 bases between. CDR3 size: 16 residues. Germline loops: CDR1 MNHEY, CDR2 SMNVEV (reference sequence). The CDR3 reads CASSLSSGNSYNEQFF. The CDR3 bases are TGTGCCAGCAGTTTATCGTCGGGGAACTCCTACAATGAGCAGTTCTTC.